This T cell receptor beta chain appears in the sequencing data of a study of early T cells in non-severe SARS-CoV-2 infection. About the research overall: Chains were not paired, and sequencing was done on bulk RNA from unsorted whole blood. Study-wide points: VDJdb matching favored anti-spike CD8 responses, missing private and CD4 specificities.

The V gene's germline CDR1 is SNHLY and CDR2 FYNNEI. Trimming cost V 7 bases and J 2 bases, with 8 bases left between them. The CDR3 consists of 13 residues. Tagging with unique molecular identifiers was applied to individual cDNA molecules. TCRdb called the 5' RACE reads again in MiXCR, with one record for every CDR3 protein. The table records some 70,000 distinct CDR3 sequences, over 4.5% of them present only once. This clonotype was seen many times. Antigen specificity is unknown. The source of this sequence is an adult who was a healthcare worker with PCR-confirmed SARS-CoV-2 infection or an uninfected control (not recorded which). The chain joins TRBV2 to TRBJ2-2; the D is unclear. The specimen was whole blood. The CDR3 reads CASIQLNTGELFF. CDR3 bases: TGTGCCAGCATCCAACTCAACACCGGGGAGCTGTTTTTT.